Below, 12 T cell receptor beta chains from the same sample are listed, as sequenced in a study of shared clonotypes between healthy human individuals. Produced via immunoSEQ multiplex PCR; TCRdb's table is partial and in-frame only. The sample contains millions of clones, approximately 94% of which appear only once. Sequenced material: naive CD4+ T cells sorted from blood. Documented subset: CD45RA+ positively selected. The receptors derive from a man aged 18 to 29 in good health.

This sequence joins TRBV27 and TRBJ2-3, with 10 positions matching TRBD2. The V gene end was trimmed by 5 bases and the J gene end by 3 bases; junction bases not matched to a gene: 5. This CDR3 has 15 amino acids. Per the germline V gene, CDR1 is MNHEY and CDR2 is SMNVEV (reference sequence). CDR3 in amino acids: CASSLPGLATDTQYF. DNA of the CDR3: TGTGCCAGCAGTCTACCGGGACTAGCGACAGATACGCAGTATTTT.

V gene TRBV28 combines with J gene TRBJ1-2; 8 bases line up with TRBD1. The junction had 8 bases not matched to a gene; V was cut back by 1 base and J by 1 base. The CDR3 loop spans 17 amino acids. Germline CDR1 MDHEN, CDR2 SYDVKM. The CDR3 loop is CASSLYSRQGINYGYTF. The CDR3 bases are TGTGCCAGCAGTTTATACTCGAGACAGGGGATTAACTATGGCTACACCTTC.

The gene calls are TRBV4-1 and TRBJ2-3; the D is unclear. The germline V gene encodes CDR1 MGHRA and CDR2 YSYEKL. The CDR3 has 17 residues. Trimming removed 3 bases at V and 0 bases at J, with 16 bases between. The CDR3 loop is CASSQAPRRSSTDTQYF. The DNA for the CDR3 is TGCGCCAGCAGCCAGGCCCCCCGTCGGAGTAGCACAGATACGCAGTATTTT.

The chain recombines TRBV28 with TRBJ1-5; 7 bases agree with TRBD1. The CDR3 runs 15 residues. CDR1 and CDR2 from the germline V gene are MDHEN and SYDVKM. V gave up 3 bases and J gave up 7 bases; unmatched junction bases: 9. CDR3: CASSLRRGRGQPQHF. The CDR3 nucleotides read TGTGCCAGCAGTTTGCGGAGGGGGCGCGGCCAGCCCCAGCATTTT.

V and J are TRBV10-1 and TRBJ2-3; D ambiguous. Germline CDR1 reads WNHNN; CDR2 reads SYGVQD (reference sequence). CDR3 length equals 12 residues. Trimming removed 4 bases from V and 5 bases from J, with 7 bases in between. The CDR3 spells CASSVRKDTQYF. The CDR3 region has the DNA TGCGCCAGCAGTGTGAGAAAAGATACGCAGTATTTT.

The rearrangement joins TRBV5-1 to TRBJ1-1, with D uncertain. Germline V gene sequence: CDR1 SGHRS, CDR2 YFSETQ. V gave up 1 base and J gave up 1 base, with 8 bases separating them. The CDR3 contains 14 residues. The CDR3 is CASSLNGWNTEAFF. DNA for the CDR3: TGCGCCAGCAGCTTGAACGGATGGAACACTGAAGCTTTCTTT.

The chain combines TRBV5-6 with TRBJ2-7, with TRBD1 matching over 7 bases. Germline trimming cut 5 bases from V and 1 base from J; bases unmatched to any gene: 3. The CDR3 sequence is 13 residues long. CDR1 is SGHDT and CDR2 is YYEEEE in the germline V gene. The DNA of the CDR3 is TGTGCCAGCAGACAGGGACAGTCCTACGAGCAGTACTTC. The encoded protein is CASRQGQSYEQYF.

The chain joins TRBV11-3 to TRBJ2-1, with TRBD2 matching over 12 bases. The ends lost 5 bases at V and 8 bases at J; junction bases unmatched: 7. The CDR3 contains 15 residues. Per germline, CDR1 SGHNT and CDR2 YENEEA. The CDR3 nucleotides read TGTGCCAGCAGCCCGCGGACTAGCGGGAATGATGAGCAGTTCTTC. Translating it yields CASSPRTSGNDEQFF.

In its sample, this clone was seen once. The rearrangement links TRBV7-2 to TRBJ2-3; no firm D call. Germline CDR1 SGHTA, CDR2 FQGNSA. The CDR3 covers 13 residues. The V end lost 3 bases, the J end lost 2 bases, and 6 bases lay between the germline ends. The CDR3 nucleotides read TGTGCCAGCAGCTTTAGTGACACAGATACGCAGTATTTT. It translates to CASSFSDTDTQYF.

This chain joins TRBV5-1 and TRBJ1-3; D remains ambiguous. V was pared by 4 bases and J by 2 bases, with 16 bases between. The CDR3 totals 16 residues. Germline V lookup: CDR1 SGHRS, CDR2 YFSETQ. In DNA form, the CDR3 reads TGCGCCAGCAGCCCTCAGGCGTTCTCTGCTGGAAACACCATATATTTT. Protein sequence: CASSPQAFSAGNTIYF.

The chain is built from TRBV5-1 and TRBJ1-4; the match to TRBD1 covers 10 bases. The V gene end was trimmed by 4 bases and the J gene end by 8 bases; junction bases not matched to a gene: 11. CDR3 length: 16 amino acids. Germline V gene lookup returns CDR1 SGHRS and CDR2 YFSETQ. CDR3 in DNA: TGCGCCAGCAGCCAAAGTGCCGGGACAGGGGCCGAAAAACTGTTTTTT. Amino acid sequence: CASSQSAGTGAEKLFF.

V gene TRBV30 combines with J gene TRBJ2-1, with 11 nucleotides matching TRBD2. CDR1 and CDR2 (germline): GTSNPN, SVGIG (reference sequence). Germline trimming cut 2 bases from V and 5 bases from J; bases unmatched to any gene: 8. The CDR3 is 16 residues long. CDR3: CAWSLGLAGGHNEQFF. The CDR3 nucleotides are TGTGCCTGGAGTTTAGGGCTAGCGGGGGGCCACAATGAGCAGTTCTTC. The full variable domain, in which reference TRBV30 and TRBJ2-1 provide the parts outside the CDR3, is SQTIHQWPATLVQPVGSPLSLECTVEGTSNPNLYWYRQAAGRGLQLLFYSVGIGQISSEVPQNLSASRPQDRQFILSSKKLLLSDSGFYLCAWSLGLAGGHNEQFFGPGTRLTVL.